The 8 T cell receptor beta chains presented below share a single source sample, sequenced in a study of response to subunit inactivated influenza vaccine. TCRdb re-derived calls from the RT-PCR reads in MiXCR, one entry per CDR3 protein. The table lists 150,000 or so distinct CDR3 sequences, approximately 11% of them singletons. Sample: non-naive T cells sorted from PBMCs, taken roughly 6 weeks after vaccination. These receptor sequences come from a man aged 50 or older who received an inactivated influenza vaccine.

V usage is TRBV11-2 and J usage is TRBJ2-1; D unresolved. Germline lookup yields CDR1 SGHAT and CDR2 FQNNGV. V was cut by 0 bases and J by 10 bases, with 10 bases left in between. The CDR3 has 13 amino acids. The CDR3 nucleotides are TGTGCCAGCAGCTTAGATTCACCGCGAGAGCAGTTCTTC. This encodes CASSLDSPREQFF. The full variable domain, in which reference TRBV11-2 and TRBJ2-1 provide the parts outside the CDR3, is EAGVAQSPRYKIIEKRQSVAFWCNPISGHATLYWYQQILGQGPKLLIQFQNNGVVDDSQLPKDRFSAERLKGVDSTLKIQPAKLEDSAVYLCASSLDSPREQFFGPGTRLTVL.

The genes are TRBV7-3 and TRBJ2-3; TRBD1 aligns across 7 bases. V trimming: 1 base; J trimming: 3 bases; junction bases outside the gene matches: 7. This CDR3 comprises 16 residues. Germline loops: CDR1 SGHTA, CDR2 FQGTGA. As DNA, the CDR3 is TGTGCCAGCAGCTTAAACCCGACAGGGTATACAGATACGCAGTATTTT. Its protein is CASSLNPTGYTDTQYF.

This clonotype showed up many times. The rearrangement links TRBV12-3 or TRBV12-4 to TRBJ2-1; the match to TRBD2 covers 13 bases. V was clipped by 6 bases and J by 9 bases; unmatched bases: 11. This CDR3 spans 16 amino acids. This CDR3 reads CASRNSGTSGKGEQFF. As DNA, the CDR3 is TGTGCCAGCAGAAACTCCGGGACTAGCGGGAAGGGTGAGCAGTTCTTC.

The sample holds a few counts of this clonotype. The chain joins TRBV10-2 to TRBJ2-7, with D possibly being TRBD2 (6 bases). The CDR3 contains 14 residues. The germline V gene encodes CDR1 WSHSY and CDR2 SAAADI. Trimming took off 10 bases at V and 6 bases at J, with 22 bases between the two ends. The CDR3 spells CATSTRRILGEQYF. DNA for the CDR3: TGCGCCACTTCGACTAGACGGATCCTTGGCGAGCAGTACTTC.

This clonotype was counted a few times. The J gene is TRBJ2-7, the V gene TRBV12-3 or TRBV12-4, with 7 bases fitting TRBD2. J was trimmed by 5 bases and V by 5 bases; bases with no gene match: 12. The CDR3 is made up of 15 amino acids. Here the CDR3 reads CASSTAGGSWNEQYF. The CDR3 coding sequence is TGTGCCAGCAGTACCGCTGGCGGGAGCTGGAACGAGCAGTACTTC.

In this sample, this clonotype turned up a few times. The CDR3 nucleotides are TGTGCCACCCGGGGACAGGCAAATTCACCCCTCCACTTT. Residues: CATRGQANSPLHF. The V and J genes are TRBV6-6 and TRBJ1-6, with TRBD1 matching 8 bases. The germline CDR1 and CDR2 sequences are MNHNY and SVGAGI (reference sequence). V gave up 10 bases and J gave up 7 bases; unmatched junction bases: 6. The length of the CDR3 is 13 residues.

V and J are TRBV5-1 and TRBJ2-3; 13 nucleotides match TRBD2. CDR1 SGHRS and CDR2 YFSETQ come from the germline V gene. This CDR3 is 16 amino acids long. V was pared by 4 bases and J by 2 bases, with 4 bases of the junction left unmatched. The CDR3 bases are TGCGCCAGCAGCGGGGGGACTAGCGGGGCCACAGATACGCAGTATTTT. It is translated as CASSGGTSGATDTQYF.

This clonotype was seen only a few times. The genes are TRBV6-2 or TRBV6-3 and TRBJ2-1, with 8 bases fitting TRBD2. Per the germline V gene, CDR1 is MNHEY and CDR2 is SVGEGT. V lost 1 base and J lost 9; bases outside the gene matches: 8. This CDR3 spans 15 amino acids. CDR3 bases: TGTGCCAGCAGTTACTTGATCGGGAGGGCAGCTGAGCAGTTCTTC. Residues: CASSYLIGRAAEQFF.